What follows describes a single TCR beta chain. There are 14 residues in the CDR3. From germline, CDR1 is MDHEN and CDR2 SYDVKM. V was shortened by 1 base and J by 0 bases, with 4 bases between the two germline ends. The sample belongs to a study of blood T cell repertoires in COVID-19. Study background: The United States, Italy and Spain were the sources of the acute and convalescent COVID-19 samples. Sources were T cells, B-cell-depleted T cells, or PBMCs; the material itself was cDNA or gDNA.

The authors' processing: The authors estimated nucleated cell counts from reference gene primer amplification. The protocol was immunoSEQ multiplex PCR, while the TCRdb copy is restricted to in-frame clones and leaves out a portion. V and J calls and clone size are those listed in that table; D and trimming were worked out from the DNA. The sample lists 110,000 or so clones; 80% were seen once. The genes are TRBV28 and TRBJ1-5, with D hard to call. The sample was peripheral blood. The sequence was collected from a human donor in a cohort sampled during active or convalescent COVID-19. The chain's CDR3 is CASSLLSSNQPQHF. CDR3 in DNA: TGTGCCAGCAGTTTATTGAGTAGCAATCAGCCCCAGCATTTT.